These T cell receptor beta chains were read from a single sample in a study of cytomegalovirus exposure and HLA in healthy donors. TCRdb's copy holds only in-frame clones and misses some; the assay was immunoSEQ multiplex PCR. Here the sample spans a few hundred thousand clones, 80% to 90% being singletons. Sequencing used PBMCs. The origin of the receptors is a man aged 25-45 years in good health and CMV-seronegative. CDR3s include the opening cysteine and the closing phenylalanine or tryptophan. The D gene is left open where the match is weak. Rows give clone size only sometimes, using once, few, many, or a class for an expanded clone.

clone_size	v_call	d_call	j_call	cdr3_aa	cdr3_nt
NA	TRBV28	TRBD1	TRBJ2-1	CASSLSGTGGYNEQFF	TGTGCCAGCAGTCTATCCGGGACAGGGGGATACAATGAGCAGTTCTTC
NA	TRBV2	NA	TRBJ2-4	CASAVSGNIQYF	TGTGCCAGCGCGGTCTCGGGGAACATTCAGTACTTC
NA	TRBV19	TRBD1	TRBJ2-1	CASSPGTGIWANEQFF	TGTGCCAGTAGTCCCGGGACAGGGATCTGGGCAAATGAGCAGTTCTTC
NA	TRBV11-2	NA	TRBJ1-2	CASSFPRDTSRGYTF	TGTGCCAGCAGCTTCCCTCGGGACACCTCGAGGGGCTACACCTTC
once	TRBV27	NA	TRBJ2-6	CASSLGGSGANVLTF	TGTGCCAGCAGTTTAGGAGGCTCTGGGGCCAACGTCCTGACTTTC
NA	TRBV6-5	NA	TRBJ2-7	CASSYRGGTYEQYF	TGTGCCAGCAGTTACAGGGGGGGAACCTACGAGCAGTACTTC
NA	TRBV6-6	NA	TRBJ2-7	CASSSQRGGYRYEQYF	TGTGCCAGCAGTTCCCAGAGGGGGGGATATAGGTACGAGCAGTACTTC
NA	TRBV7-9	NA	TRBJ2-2	CASSLRAGTNTGELFF	TGTGCCAGCAGCTTACGGGCGGGGACGAACACCGGGGAGCTGTTTTTT
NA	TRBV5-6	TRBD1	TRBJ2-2	CASSFDRGTGELFF	TGTGCCAGCAGCTTTGACAGGGGCACCGGGGAGCTGTTTTTT
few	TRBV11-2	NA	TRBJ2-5	CASSLVGGETQYF	TGTGCCAGCAGCTTAGTAGGGGGAGAGACCCAGTACTTC
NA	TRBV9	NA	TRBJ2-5	CASSVVGTHKETQYF	TGTGCCAGCAGCGTAGTAGGGACACATAAAGAGACCCAGTACTTC
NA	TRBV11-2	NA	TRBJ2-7	CASSLVPSSYEQYF	TGTGCCAGCAGCTTAGTTCCTAGCTCCTACGAGCAGTACTTC
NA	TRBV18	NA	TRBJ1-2	CASSLPEGAGYTF	TGTGCCAGCTCTCTCCCTGAAGGGGCGGGCTACACCTTC
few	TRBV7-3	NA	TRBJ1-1	CASGRGPPEVAFF	TGTGCCAGCGGGAGGGGACCGCCTGAAGTGGCTTTCTTT
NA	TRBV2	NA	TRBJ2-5	CASSGYEGETQYF	TGTGCCAGCAGTGGATACGAGGGAGAGACCCAGTACTTC
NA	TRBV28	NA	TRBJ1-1	CASSRQVNTEAFF	TGTGCCAGCAGCCGACAAGTGAACACTGAAGCTTTCTTT
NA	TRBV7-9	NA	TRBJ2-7	CASSYKTSQGGNAYEQYF	TGTGCCAGCAGTTACAAGACTAGTCAGGGGGGAAACGCCTACGAGCAGTACTTC
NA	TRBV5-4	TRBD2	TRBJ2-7	CASSYGLAGGPRGEQYF	TGTGCCAGCAGCTATGGACTAGCGGGGGGGCCTCGTGGCGAGCAGTACTTC
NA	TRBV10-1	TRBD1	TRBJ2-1	CASSMGQGEVEGNEQFF	TGCGCCAGCAGTATGGGACAGGGGGAGGTTGAGGGCAATGAGCAGTTCTTC
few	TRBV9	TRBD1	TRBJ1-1	CASSVGQGAPGTEAFF	TGTGCCAGCAGCGTCGGGCAGGGGGCACCGGGCACTGAAGCTTTCTTT
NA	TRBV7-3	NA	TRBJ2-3	CASSLGEGGRTDTQYF	TGTGCCAGCAGCTTAGGGGAGGGGGGAAGGACAGATACGCAGTATTTT
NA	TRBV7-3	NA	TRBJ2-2	CASSSRAMTGELFF	TGTGCCAGCAGCTCCCGAGCTATGACCGGGGAGCTGTTTTTT
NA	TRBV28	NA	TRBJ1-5	CASSTVNSQPQHF	TGTGCCAGCAGTACTGTCAACTCTCAGCCCCAGCATTTT
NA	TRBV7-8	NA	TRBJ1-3	CASSHLRDSLGTGNTIYF	TGTGCCAGCAGCCACCTACGGGACTCCCTAGGGACTGGAAACACCATATATTTT
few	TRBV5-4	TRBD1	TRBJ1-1	CASSLVAGGRTEAFF	TGTGCCAGCAGCTTGGTCGCAGGGGGAAGAACCGAAGCTTTCTTT
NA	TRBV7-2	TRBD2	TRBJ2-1	CASSASAGAPIGQFF	TGTGCCAGCAGCGCATCAGCGGGGGCCCCGATTGGGCAGTTCTTC
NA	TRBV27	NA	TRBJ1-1	CASSLLGANTEAFF	TGTGCCAGCAGTTTACTGGGGGCGAACACTGAAGCTTTCTTT
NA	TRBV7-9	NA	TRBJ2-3	CASSFPDTDTQYF	TGTGCCAGCAGCTTTCCAGACACAGATACGCAGTATTTT
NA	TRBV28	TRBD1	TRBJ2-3	CASSGTGLGLSTDTQYF	TGTGCCAGCAGCGGGACAGGGCTTGGCCTTAGCACAGATACGCAGTATTTT
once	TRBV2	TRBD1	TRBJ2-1	CAVTPTNRGNEQFF	TGTGCCGTAACACCTACCAACAGGGGGAATGAGCAGTTCTTC
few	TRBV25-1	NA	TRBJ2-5	CASREGGTGQETQYF	TGTGCCAGCAGGGAGGGCGGGACGGGGCAAGAGACCCAGTACTTC
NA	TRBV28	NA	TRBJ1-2	CASSLYGRGDRHYYGYTF	TGTGCCAGCAGTTTATATGGCCGGGGAGACAGGCACTACTATGGCTACACCTTC
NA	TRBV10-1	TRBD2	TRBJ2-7	CASSSGGPPYEQYF	TGCGCCAGCAGTAGCGGGGGGCCGCCCTACGAGCAGTACTTC
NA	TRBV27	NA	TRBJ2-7	CASSASTGPYEQYF	TGTGCCAGCAGTGCGTCGACAGGTCCCTACGAGCAGTACTTC
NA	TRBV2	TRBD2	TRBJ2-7	CASSEARGDEQYF	TGTGCCAGCAGTGAAGCGCGGGGGGACGAGCAGTACTTC
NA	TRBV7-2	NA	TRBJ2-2	CASTLAIFGGELFF	TGTGCCAGCACCCTAGCGATCTTCGGCGGGGAGCTGTTTTTT
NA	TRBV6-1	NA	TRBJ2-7	CASSERGRRGDYEQYF	TGTGCCAGCAGTGAAAGGGGGAGACGAGGGGACTACGAGCAGTACTTC
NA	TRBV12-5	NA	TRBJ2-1	CASGFQGNEQFF	TGTGCTAGTGGCTTCCAGGGGAATGAGCAGTTCTTC
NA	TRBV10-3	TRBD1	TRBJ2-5	CAISESRDRKETQYF	TGTGCCATCAGTGAGTCCAGGGACAGAAAAGAGACCCAGTACTTC